The 17 T cell receptor beta chains reported below all come from one sample, sequenced in a study of shared clonotypes between healthy human individuals. Profiled with immunoSEQ multiplex PCR; TCRdb holds only in-frame clones, not every one. The sample has under 2.5 million clones, about 90% seen once. Sequenced sample: naive CD4+ T cells from PBMCs. As for subset: CD45RA+ positively selected. These receptors were collected from a man aged 18-30 years in good health. Some clones in this sample may be carry-over from other donors' samples.

As concerns this clone: Other DNA sequences within the sample encode an identical CDR3. The chain combines TRBV28 with TRBJ1-5; D uncertain. CDR3 length: 14 residues. V lost 2 bases and J 2 bases, leaving 7 bases between the germline ends. Germline loops: CDR1 MDHEN, CDR2 SYDVKM. The chain's CDR3 is CASSLPGGNQPQHF. Here the CDR3 DNA reads TGTGCCAGCAGTTTACCGGGCGGCAATCAGCCCCAGCATTTT.

The chain couples TRBV6-5 to TRBJ2-1, with D possibly TRBD2 on 5 matching bases. Per germline, CDR1 MNHEY and CDR2 SVGAGI. The CDR3 has 16 residues. Trimming removed 0 bases from V and 1 base from J, with 10 bases in between. The CDR3 reads CASSYSGSGSYNEQFF. In DNA form, the CDR3 reads TGTGCCAGCAGTTACTCAGGGAGTGGGTCCTACAATGAGCAGTTCTTC.

The V and J genes are TRBV7-2 and TRBJ1-5, with 8 bases identical to TRBD1. The V gene's germline CDR1 is SGHTA and CDR2 FQGNSA. The CDR3 extends over 16 amino acids. Trimming cost V 5 bases and J 3 bases; bases outside gene matches: 9. The CDR3: CASSAQTGAPNQPQHF. CDR3 nucleotide sequence: TGTGCCAGCAGCGCGCAGACAGGGGCCCCCAATCAGCCCCAGCATTTT.

There are a few counts of this clone. V usage is TRBV29-1 and J usage is TRBJ1-2; D might be TRBD1 (5 bases). The CDR3 contains 11 residues. The V gene's germline CDR1 is SQVTM and CDR2 ANQGSEA. Trimming shortened V by 8 bases and J by 4 bases, and 11 bases separated the two germline ends. The CDR3 nucleotides read TGCAGCTCCGGGGGAGGCTATGGCTACACCTTC. Residues: CSSGGGYGYTF.

The chain employs TRBV5-1 and TRBJ2-3; D perhaps matches TRBD2 (5 bases). The CDR3 totals 16 residues. Germline lookup yields CDR1 SGHRS and CDR2 YFSETQ. Trimming stripped 4 bases from V and 1 base from J, with 16 bases between. This chain's CDR3 is CASSPGIGPGTDTQYF. DNA for the CDR3: TGCGCCAGCAGCCCGGGGATCGGCCCCGGCACAGATACGCAGTATTTT.

In this sample, this clone turned up once. The J gene is TRBJ1-4, the V gene TRBV25-1; 11 bases are a match to TRBD1. Germline V gene lookup returns CDR1 MGHDK and CDR2 SYGVNS. CDR3 length equals 15 residues. The ends lost 2 bases at V and 10 bases at J; junction bases unmatched: 6. The DNA for the CDR3 is TGTGCCAGCAGTGAAGAGGGGACAGGGGGAGGAAAACTGTTTTTT. The encoded protein is CASSEEGTGGGKLFF.

The J gene is TRBJ2-1, the V gene TRBV5-1; D perhaps matches TRBD2 (5 bases). This CDR3 contains 14 residues. CDR1 is SGHRS, CDR2 YFSETQ, per germline. V lost 8 bases and J 4 bases, leaving 16 bases between the germline ends. The chain's CDR3 is CASHTGIVYNEQFF. CDR3 in DNA: TGCGCCAGTCACACCGGGATTGTATACAATGAGCAGTTCTTC.

The chain employs TRBV18 and TRBJ1-1; 10 bases are shared with TRBD1. The CDR3 loop spans 15 amino acids. The germline V gene encodes CDR1 KGHSH and CDR2 LQKENI. With 4 bases clipped from V and 1 base from J, the junction kept 3 bases outside the gene matches. Here the CDR3 DNA reads TGTGCCAGCTCACGACAGGGGGCCCCGAACACTGAAGCTTTCTTT. Its protein product is CASSRQGAPNTEAFF.

This sequence joins TRBV5-1 and TRBJ2-7, with D perhaps matching TRBD1 or TRBD2 (7 bases each). The CDR3 spans 15 residues. Trimming removed 3 bases at V and 7 bases at J, with 20 bases between. Germline CDR1 SGHRS, CDR2 YFSETQ. The CDR3 region has the DNA TGCGCCAGCAGCTCCGGGTGGGAGGGGGCGAGGGAGCAGTACTTC. Translating gives CASSSGWEGAREQYF.

This clone was detected once. The chain is built from TRBV28 and TRBJ2-3; no clear D gene. Germline assignment: CDR1 MDHEN and CDR2 SYDVKM. The CDR3 length is 15 residues. V was trimmed by 6 bases and J by 4 bases, leaving 17 bases between them. The CDR3 reads CASRHSKPTPDTQYF. The CDR3 DNA sequence: TGTGCCAGCAGGCACTCTAAACCAACACCAGATACGCAGTATTTT.

The chain has TRBV9 and TRBJ2-7; D possibly matches TRBD1 or TRBD2 (5 bases each). The ends were cut back, 3 bases at V and 0 bases at J, with 13 bases in the middle. Looked up from germline, CDR1 is SGDLS and CDR2 is YYNGEE. This CDR3 is built from 15 residues. The CDR3 nucleotides read TGTGCCAGCAGCGCCCGGGGCCAATCCTCCTACGAGCAGTACTTC. It translates to CASSARGQSSYEQYF.

This clone has just one count. The chain combines TRBV5-6 with TRBJ2-3; 9 positions match TRBD2. This CDR3 spans 17 amino acids. V was clipped by 2 bases and J by 0 bases; unmatched bases: 7. CDR1 is SGHDT, CDR2 YYEEEE, per germline. The CDR3 protein is CASSLSVAGASTDTQYF. The CDR3 DNA follows: TGTGCCAGCAGCTTATCAGTAGCGGGAGCAAGCACAGATACGCAGTATTTT.

Comments on this clone: Other DNA sequences in the sample encode the same CDR3. This chain uses TRBV7-2 with TRBJ1-2; 7 positions match TRBD1. This CDR3 has 15 amino acids. The germline V gene has CDR1 SGHTA and CDR2 FQGNSA. V lost 0 bases and J lost 2; bases outside the gene matches: 3. The CDR3 DNA reads as TGTGCCAGCAGCTTAGCCTCAGGGGGAAACTATGGCTACACCTTC. Protein: CASSLASGGNYGYTF. Full variable domain (outside the CDR3, taken from reference TRBV7-2 and TRBJ1-2): GAGVSQSPSNKVTEKGKDVELRCDPISGHTALYWYRQSLGQGLEFLIYFQGNSAPDKSGLPSDRFSAERTGGSVSTLTIQRTQQEDSAVYLCASSLASGGNYGYTFGSGTRLTVV.

In regard to this clone: Other DNA sequences of this sample code for an identical CDR3. V usage is TRBV4-1 and J usage is TRBJ2-3, with 8 nucleotides matching TRBD2. The CDR3 is made up of 14 amino acids. V lost 3 bases and J lost 1; bases outside the gene matches: 0. CDR1 is MGHRA and CDR2 is YSYEKL in the germline V gene. The CDR3 here is CASSQREGTDTQYF. For the CDR3, the DNA is TGCGCCAGCAGCCAGCGGGAGGGCACAGATACGCAGTATTTT.

The chain recombines TRBV2 with TRBJ1-5; D may be TRBD1 (5 bases). This CDR3 contains 14 residues. Germline CDR1 SNHLY, CDR2 FYNNEI. The germline V and J ends were trimmed by 7 bases and 4 bases, with 14 bases remaining between them. The CDR3 reads CASTKGRGNQPQHF. The CDR3 bases are TGTGCCAGCACTAAGGGGAGGGGTAATCAGCCCCAGCATTTT. The entire variable domain, with the rest obtained from reference TRBV2 and TRBJ1-5, is as follows: EPEVTQTPSHQVTQMGQEVILRCVPISNHLYFYWYRQILGQKVEFLVSFYNNEISEKSEIFDDQFSVERPDGSNFTLKIRSTKLEDSAMYFCASTKGRGNQPQHFGDGTRLSIL.

J is TRBJ1-1 and V is TRBV4-2, with TRBD1 identical over 8 bases. Germline V gene lookup returns CDR1 LGHNA and CDR2 YNFKEQ. With V trimmed by 4 bases and J by 3 bases, 13 bases remained unmatched. CDR3 size: 17 residues. CDR3 protein: CASSLRFRGRLDTEAFF. The CDR3 coding sequence is TGTGCCAGCAGCCTACGGTTCAGGGGGCGTCTAGACACTGAAGCTTTCTTT.

The V and J genes are TRBV19 and TRBJ2-1; the match to TRBD2 covers 10 bases. Germline assignment: CDR1 LNHDA and CDR2 SQIVND (reference sequence). The length of the CDR3 is 15 residues. The ends lost 5 bases at V and 6 bases at J; junction bases unmatched: 7. The DNA of the CDR3 is TGTGCCAGTAGTCACCTAGCGGGAGTGGGCAATGAGCAGTTCTTC. Its protein product is CASSHLAGVGNEQFF.